This T cell receptor beta chain was recorded in a study of T cell responses to AZD1222 COVID-19 vaccine. Study-level information: Pooling was applied to second doses at about 4 or about 12 weeks.

This table comes from immunoSEQ multiplex PCR, and its TCRdb copy is limited to in-frame clones, with some not included. Of tens of thousands of clones in the sample, less than 90% were seen once. As concerns this clone: The antigen remains unidentified.

Trimming cost V 7 bases and J 4 bases, with 8 bases left between them. Germline loops: CDR1 SGHTA, CDR2 FQGNSA. This CDR3 region has 12 residues. Study results and limitations: Repertoire sampling occurred only after the peak T cell response.

The receptor comes from an adult in good health. The chain employs TRBV7-2 and TRBJ2-1; D is ambiguous. The material sequenced was peripheral blood, taken on day 0 of AZD1222 vaccination. CDR3 in DNA: TGTGCCAGCACCGCGGCGTACAATGAGCAGTTCTTC. Encoded protein: CASTAAYNEQFF.